This T cell receptor (beta chain) was profiled in a study of T cells in Graves' hyperthyroidism and ophthalmopathy. Details on this clonotype: Antigen specificity is unknown.

Amplification yielded TCR beta CDR3 regions, with RNA transcripts as the source. The HTBI primer set was used in a first-round RT-PCR of the TCR CDR3. TCRdb fed the multiplex PCR reads into MiXCR, producing one record per CDR3 protein. The sample has 20,000 to 30,000 distinct CDR3 sequences; 45% to 50% are singletons. CDR3 length: 13 residues. Germline CDR1 reads DFQATT; CDR2 reads SNEGSKA (reference sequence). The V and J ends lost 7 bases and 9 bases respectively, with 21 bases between them. Notes on the study in general: Among clonotypes expanded in thyroid above 0.001, most were also found in blood.

The clonotype comes from a woman aged 40 to 50 with Graves' hyperthyroidism that later progressed to Graves' ophthalmopathy. The V call is TRBV20-1, the J call TRBJ2-5; D possibly corresponds to TRBD2 (6 bases). The specimen sequenced was blood. CDR3 DNA sequence: TGCAGTGGGAGGGAGGATAGCAATCAGCCCCAGTACTTC. Its translation is CSGREDSNQPQYF.